This TCR beta chain originates from a study of cytomegalovirus exposure and HLA in healthy donors. Study observations and caveats: In a later analysis, productive TCRs from donors in an Asian-associated ancestry cluster reportedly carried fewer N-insertions than the cohort mean. Later analysis identified a missense DCLRE1C variant that was linked to TCR beta V- and J-gene trimming. The likely origin of a cluster of highly shared sequence variants was a sequencing artifact. In a later analysis, compared with equally common non-associated chains, HLA-associated beta chains were more expanded.

Use of 60 Vbeta and 13 Jbeta primers characterized the PCR. Method: immunoSEQ multiplex PCR; TCRdb's copy keeps in-frame clones and lacks some. The sample lists tens of thousands of clones; 65% to 70% were seen once. Only a few counts were recorded for this clone. Its antigen is still unknown. The V gene end was trimmed by 5 bases and the J gene end by 5 bases; junction bases not matched to a gene: 6. The CDR3 is 15 residues long. The germline V gene encodes CDR1 MNHEY and CDR2 SVGAGI. Source material: PBMCs. V and J are TRBV6-5 and TRBJ1-3, with TRBD1 identical over 10 bases. The receptor was isolated from a woman aged 25 to 39 in good health and CMV-seronegative. This CDR3 is CASSTRTGGRNTIYF. The CDR3, as DNA: TGTGCCAGCAGTACCAGGACAGGGGGACGAAACACCATATATTTT.